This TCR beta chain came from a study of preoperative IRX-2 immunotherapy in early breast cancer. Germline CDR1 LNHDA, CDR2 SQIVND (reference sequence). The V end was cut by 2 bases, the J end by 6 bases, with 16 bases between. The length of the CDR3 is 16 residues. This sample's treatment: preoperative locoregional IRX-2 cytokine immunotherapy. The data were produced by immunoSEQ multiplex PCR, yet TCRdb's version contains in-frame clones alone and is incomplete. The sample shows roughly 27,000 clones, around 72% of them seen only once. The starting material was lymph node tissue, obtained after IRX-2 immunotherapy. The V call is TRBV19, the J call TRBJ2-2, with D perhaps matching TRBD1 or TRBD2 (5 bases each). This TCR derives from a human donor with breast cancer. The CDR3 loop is CASSISAGTAAGELFF. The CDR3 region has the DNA TGTGCCAGTAGTATATCAGCCGGGACGGCGGCCGGGGAGCTGTTTTTT.